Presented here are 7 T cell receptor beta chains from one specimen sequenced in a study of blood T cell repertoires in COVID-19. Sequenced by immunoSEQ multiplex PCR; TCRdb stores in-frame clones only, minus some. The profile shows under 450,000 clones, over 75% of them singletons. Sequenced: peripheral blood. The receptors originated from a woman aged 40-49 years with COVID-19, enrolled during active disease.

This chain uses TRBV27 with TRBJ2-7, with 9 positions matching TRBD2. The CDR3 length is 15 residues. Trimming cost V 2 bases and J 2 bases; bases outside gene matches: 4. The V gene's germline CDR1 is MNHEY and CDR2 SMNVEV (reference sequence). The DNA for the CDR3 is TGTGCCAGCAGTTTAAAAGCTAGCGGGGCCTACGAGCAGTACTTC. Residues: CASSLKASGAYEQYF.

The CDR3 region is CASATGQGWTEAFF. The CDR3 bases are TGTGCCAGCGCGACGGGACAGGGATGGACTGAAGCTTTCTTT. The chain carries TRBV18 and TRBJ1-1, with 9 bases fitting TRBD1. CDR1 is KGHSH, CDR2 LQKENI, per germline. CDR3 size: 14 residues. V lost 8 bases and J lost 5; bases outside the gene matches: 9.

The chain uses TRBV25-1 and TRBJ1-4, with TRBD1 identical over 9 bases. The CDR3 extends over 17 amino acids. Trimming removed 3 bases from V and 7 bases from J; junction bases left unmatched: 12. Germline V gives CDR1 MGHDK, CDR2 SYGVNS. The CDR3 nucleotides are TGTGCCAGCAGTGAGTGGGGGTCCGGGACAGGGTTTGAAAAACTGTTTTTT. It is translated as CASSEWGSGTGFEKLFF.

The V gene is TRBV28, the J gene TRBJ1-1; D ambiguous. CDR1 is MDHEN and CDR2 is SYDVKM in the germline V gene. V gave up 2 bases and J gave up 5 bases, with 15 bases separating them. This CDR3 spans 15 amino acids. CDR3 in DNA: TGTGCCAGCAGTTTACCTGGACCCTGGGAGACTGAAGCTTTCTTT. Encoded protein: CASSLPGPWETEAFF.

The CDR3 nucleotides read TGTGCCAGCAGTGGGCCTCAGGGGAGCACCAAAAACATTCAGTACTTC. This sequence encodes CASSGPQGSTKNIQYF. The chain links TRBV25-1 to TRBJ2-4; a weak D match, TRBD1 (6 bases). V shed 4 bases and J shed 2 bases, with 15 bases lying between them. From germline, CDR1 is MGHDK and CDR2 SYGVNS. This CDR3 comprises 16 residues. The variable domain in full, completed from reference TRBV25-1 and TRBJ2-4, reads EADIYQTPRYLVIGTGKKITLECSQTMGHDKMYWYQQDPGMELHLIHYSYGVNSTEKGDLSSESTVSRIRTEHFPLTLESARPSHTSQYLCASSGPQGSTKNIQYFGAGTRLSVL.

This chain's CDR3 is CAWSVGQAGPIEQYF. The CDR3 region has the DNA TGTGCCTGGAGTGTAGGACAGGCGGGCCCCATCGAGCAGTACTTC. The chain carries TRBV30 and TRBJ2-7; 7 nucleotides align to TRBD1. In germline, CDR1 is GTSNPN, CDR2 SVGIG (reference sequence). The V and J ends lost 0 bases and 6 bases, in that order; junction bases with no gene match: 11. The length of the CDR3 is 15 residues. Using reference TRBV30 and TRBJ2-7 for the parts outside the CDR3, the full variable domain is SQTIHQWPATLVQPVGSPLSLECTVEGTSNPNLYWYRQAAGRGLQLLFYSVGIGQISSEVPQNLSASRPQDRQFILSSKKLLLSDSGFYLCAWSVGQAGPIEQYFGPGTRLTVT.

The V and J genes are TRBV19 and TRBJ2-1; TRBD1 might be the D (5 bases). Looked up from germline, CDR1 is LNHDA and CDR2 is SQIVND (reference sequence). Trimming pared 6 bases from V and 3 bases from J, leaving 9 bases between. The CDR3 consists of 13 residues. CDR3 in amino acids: CASRQVFYNEQFF. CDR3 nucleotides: TGTGCCAGTAGACAGGTCTTCTACAATGAGCAGTTCTTC.